This T cell receptor (beta chain) was identified in a study of T-cell reconstitution after alpha-beta-depleted transplantation in children. Study observations and caveats: By one year post-transplant, T-cell counts and diversity largely arose from T cells that were newly produced.

CDR3 length: 11 amino acids. The V and J ends lost 6 bases and 10 bases respectively, with 13 bases between them. This clonotype appeared many times. Its antigen remains unidentified. Researchers prepared the TCRbeta library using unique molecular identifiers, the study reports. TCRdb processed the PCR reads anew with MiXCR; each CDR3 protein has one entry. The repertoire consists of about 870,000 distinct CDR3 sequences, with 16% occurring once and the leading ten covering 5%. V and J are TRBV12-3 or TRBV12-4 and TRBJ2-7; D perhaps matches TRBD1 (6 bases). The source was PBMCs, mostly from graft donor cells, collected 360 days after TCRalphabeta/CD19-depleted stem cell transplant. The source of this sequence is a male patient between 10 and 17 years old who had a stem cell transplant for acute lymphoblastic leukemia, so the T cells may come from the graft donor. The DNA for the CDR3 is TGTGCCAGCAGCCTAAGACAGGCACAGTACTTC. Translation: CASSLRQAQYF.